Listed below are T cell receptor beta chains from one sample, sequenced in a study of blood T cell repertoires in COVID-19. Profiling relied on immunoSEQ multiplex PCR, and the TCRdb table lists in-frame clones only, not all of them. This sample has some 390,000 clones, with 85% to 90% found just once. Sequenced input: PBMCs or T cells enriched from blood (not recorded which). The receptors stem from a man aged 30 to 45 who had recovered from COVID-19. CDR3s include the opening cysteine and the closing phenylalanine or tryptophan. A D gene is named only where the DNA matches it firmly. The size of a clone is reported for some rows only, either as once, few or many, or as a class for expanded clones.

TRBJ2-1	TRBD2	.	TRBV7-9	TGTGCCAGCAGCTTAGGGACTAGCGGCCCCTACAATGAGCAGTTCTTC	CASSLGTSGPYNEQFF
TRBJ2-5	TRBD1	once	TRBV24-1	TGTGCCACCAGTGAGAACCGGGACAGGGGGCTAAGGGAGACCCAGTACTTC	CATSENRDRGLRETQYF
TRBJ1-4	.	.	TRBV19	TGTGCCAGTAGTACCATTGCAACTAATGAAAAACTGTTTTTT	CASSTIATNEKLFF
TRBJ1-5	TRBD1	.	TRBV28	TGTGCCAGCAGTTTACCAGACAGGGGAAATCAGCCCCAGCATTTT	CASSLPDRGNQPQHF
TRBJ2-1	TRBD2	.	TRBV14	TGTGCCAGCAGCCAAAAGGCGCCGGGACTAGCGACGAATGAGCAGTTCTTC	CASSQKAPGLATNEQFF
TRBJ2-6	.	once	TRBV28	TGTGCCAGCAGTTTAATCGACAGCCTCTCTGGGGCCAACGTCCTGACTTTC	CASSLIDSLSGANVLTF
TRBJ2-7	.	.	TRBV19	TGTGCCAGTAGTATAGGGGGACACCACTCCTACGAGCAGTACTTC	CASSIGGHHSYEQYF
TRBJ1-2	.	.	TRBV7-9	TGTGCCAGCAGCACGAGTACGTACTATGGCTACACCTTC	CASSTSTYYGYTF
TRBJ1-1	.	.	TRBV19	TGTGCCAGTACCCCACAGGCTATTACTGAAGCTTTCTTT	CASTPQAITEAFF
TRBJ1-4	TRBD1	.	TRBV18	TGTGCCAGCTCACCACGGACAGGGGGAACAACTAATGAAAAACTGTTTTTT	CASSPRTGGTTNEKLFF
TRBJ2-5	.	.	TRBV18	TGTGCCAGCTCACCCGGGCGGGGAGCAGAGACCCAGTACTTC	CASSPGRGAETQYF
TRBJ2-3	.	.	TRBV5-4	TGTGCCAGCAGCTTGGTGCAGGGGGGCGCAGATACGCAGTATTTT	CASSLVQGGADTQYF
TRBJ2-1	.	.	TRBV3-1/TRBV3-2	TGTGCCAGCAGCGACGTAGCTGAGCAGTTCTTC	CASSDVAEQFF
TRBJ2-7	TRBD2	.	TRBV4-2	TGTGCCAGCAGCCATGCTGGGACTAGCGGAACCTACGAGCAGTACTTC	CASSHAGTSGTYEQYF
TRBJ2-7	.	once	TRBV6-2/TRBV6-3	TGTGCCAGCAGTTACTCTTACCGGGTTCGCAACTACGAGCAGTACTTC	CASSYSYRVRNYEQYF